The clone carrying this T cell receptor (beta chain) has more than one count but fewer than ten. Original handling: It was from reference gene primer amplification that nucleated cell counts were estimated. Profiling relied on immunoSEQ multiplex PCR, and the TCRdb table lists in-frame clones only, not all of them. Clonal size and the V and J genes are those of that table, whereas D and trimming came from the DNA. The data contain 150,000 to 200,000 clones, about 88% of them singletons. Trimming stripped 3 bases from V and 0 bases from J, with 10 bases between. This CDR3 is 15 amino acids long. CDR1 SEHNR and CDR2 FQNEAQ come from the germline V gene (reference sequence). The data derive from a study of blood T cell repertoires in COVID-19.

Sequencing used peripheral blood. The receptor was derived from a woman at least 80 years old with acute or convalescent COVID-19. The V and J genes are TRBV7-9 and TRBJ2-3; tentative D call: TRBD2 (6 bases). CDR3 loop: CASSLGGISTDTQYF. The DNA for the CDR3 is TGTGCCAGCAGCTTGGGCGGGATTAGCACAGATACGCAGTATTTT.